These 27 T cell receptor beta chains were sequenced from one sample in a study of blood T cells in healthy people across ages. Alongside a J-beta primer mix, a sample-barcoded 5' primer served in a second PCR lasting about 7 to 11 cycles. TCRdb reprocessed the 5' RACE reads with MiXCR, giving one entry per CDR3 protein. The table includes under 2,000,000 distinct CDR3 sequences, about 50% detected once. Sequencing was done on a sample of blood. The receptor source for this set is a woman between 35 and 50 years old in good health.

This clonotype was counted a few times. The chain is built from TRBV7-9 and TRBJ2-3, with 11 positions matching TRBD1. The V and J ends lost 5 bases and 3 bases, in that order; junction bases with no gene match: 7. Germline V gene data show CDR1 as SEHNR and CDR2 as FQNEAQ (reference sequence). The CDR3 contains 16 residues. The CDR3 reads CASSRDRGIATDTQYF. The CDR3 nucleotides are TGTGCCAGCAGCCGGGACAGGGGGATAGCGACAGATACGCAGTATTTT.

J is TRBJ2-7 and V is TRBV5-1; 14 bases are shared with TRBD2. J gave up 0 bases and V 0 bases, and 8 bases lay outside the gene matches. Germline values: CDR1 SGHRS, CDR2 YFSETQ. The CDR3 sequence is 19 residues long. The CDR3 sequence: CASSLAGTSGGPSSYEQYF. The CDR3 DNA reads as TGCGCCAGCAGCTTGGCCGGGACTAGCGGGGGCCCAAGCTCCTACGAGCAGTACTTC.

This clonotype appeared a few times. The V gene is TRBV4-1, the J gene TRBJ2-1; perhaps TRBD1 as D (5 bases). V lost 0 bases and J 7 bases, leaving 10 bases between the germline ends. Germline V gene lookup returns CDR1 MGHRA and CDR2 YSYEKL. The length of the CDR3 is 14 residues. The CDR3 spells CASSQELGQNEQFF. The CDR3 nucleotides read TGCGCCAGCAGCCAAGAACTGGGGCAGAATGAGCAGTTCTTC.

The chain combines TRBV27 with TRBJ2-3; D not resolved. V shed 3 bases and J shed 0 bases, with 10 bases lying between them. Germline CDR1 MNHEY, CDR2 SMNVEV (reference sequence). This CDR3 contains 15 residues. The CDR3 here is CASSFSVSSTDTQYF. CDR3 bases: TGTGCCAGCAGTTTCAGCGTGTCGAGCACAGATACGCAGTATTTT.

V is TRBV27 and J is TRBJ2-1; D is ambiguous. In germline, CDR1 is MNHEY, CDR2 SMNVEV (reference sequence). V was pared by 6 bases and J by 12 bases, with 15 bases between. The CDR3 totals 12 residues. The CDR3 reads CASSRPSNVQFF. CDR3 coding DNA: TGTGCCAGCAGCCGCCCTTCAAACGTGCAGTTCTTC.

The chain has TRBV11-2 and TRBJ2-1, with 10 bases fitting TRBD2. CDR3 length: 15 residues. Germline values: CDR1 SGHAT, CDR2 FQNNGV. Unmatched junction bases numbered 7, after V lost 3 bases and J lost 8 bases. CDR3 protein: CASSFSAGGWDEQFF. The CDR3 DNA sequence: TGTGCCAGCAGCTTCTCAGCGGGAGGGTGGGATGAGCAGTTCTTC.

The chain couples TRBV29-1 to TRBJ2-1; possibly TRBD1 for D (5 bases). Trimming left V 6 bases short and J 9 bases short, with 15 bases between. The CDR3 has 12 amino acids. Germline loops: CDR1 SQVTM, CDR2 ANQGSEA. CDR3 nucleotides: TGCAGCGTCCTAGAAAGGGGCGGTGAGCAGTTCTTC. Its translation is CSVLERGGEQFF.

Only a few counts were recorded for this clonotype. The chain joins TRBV2 to TRBJ2-5; D may correspond to TRBD1 or TRBD2 (5 bases each). Germline V lookup: CDR1 SNHLY, CDR2 FYNNEI. Deletions cut 10 bases from V and 1 base from J, with 13 bases between. CDR3 length: 13 amino acids. CDR3 amino acids: CAISLGVQETQYF. The CDR3 DNA sequence: TGTGCCATCTCCCTGGGGGTCCAAGAGACCCAGTACTTC.

This clonotype was seen just once. This chain uses TRBV12-3 or TRBV12-4 with TRBJ2-1; 12 positions match TRBD2. The CDR3 contains 20 residues. The V and J ends lost 3 bases and 7 bases, in that order; junction bases with no gene match: 19. For the CDR3, the DNA is TGTGCCAGCAGTTTTTACGGAGTTTTAACTAGCGGGAGGTCCCAAAATGAGCAGTTCTTC. Protein: CASSFYGVLTSGRSQNEQFF.

This sequence joins TRBV5-5 and TRBJ2-5, with D unresolved. The CDR3 has 14 residues. Germline assignment: CDR1 SGHKS and CDR2 YYEKEE (reference sequence). V lost 0 bases and J 4 bases, leaving 10 bases between the germline ends. CDR3 sequence: CASSLEWVSETQYF. CDR3 bases: TGTGCCAGCAGCTTGGAATGGGTTTCAGAGACCCAGTACTTC.

Only a few counts were recorded for this clonotype. The chain uses TRBV29-1 and TRBJ2-7, with a tentative D call TRBD1 (5 bases). V gave up 4 bases and J gave up 2 bases, with 12 bases separating them. Germline V gene lookup returns CDR1 SQVTM and CDR2 ANQGSEA. The CDR3 sequence is 13 residues long. CDR3 bases: TGCAGCGTTGTTCAGGGTCAGACCTACGAGCAGTACTTC. This encodes CSVVQGQTYEQYF.

There are a few counts of this clonotype. The genes are TRBV27 and TRBJ2-1; D might be TRBD1 (5 bases). V was shortened by 7 bases and J by 2 bases, with 6 bases between the two germline ends. Germline assignment: CDR1 MNHEY and CDR2 SMNVEV (reference sequence). The CDR3 loop spans 12 amino acids. CDR3 amino acids: CASKQAYNEQFF. As DNA, the CDR3 is TGTGCCAGCAAACAGGCCTACAATGAGCAGTTCTTC.

The gene calls are TRBV5-6 and TRBJ1-6; 8 bases are shared with TRBD1. The CDR3 contains 15 residues. V shed 4 bases and J 9 bases; nucleotides not matched to a gene: 9. From germline, CDR1 is SGHDT and CDR2 YYEEEE. This CDR3 reads CASSPLGQEGSPLHF. CDR3 nucleotide sequence: TGTGCCAGCAGCCCGTTGGGACAGGAAGGTTCACCCCTCCACTTT. Filled out from reference TRBV5-6 and TRBJ1-6, the complete variable domain reads DAGVTQSPTHLIKTRGQQVTLRCSPKSGHDTVSWYQQALGQGPQFIFQYYEEEERQRGNFPDRFSGHQFPNYSSELNVNALLLGDSALYLCASSPLGQEGSPLHFGNGTRLTVT.

In its sample, this clonotype was seen many times. CDR3 region: CASSPGQGDSYNEQFF. For the CDR3, the DNA is TGTGCCAGCAGCCCAGGACAGGGGGACTCCTACAATGAGCAGTTCTTC. The chain is built from TRBV13 and TRBJ2-1; the match to TRBD1 covers 10 bases. The CDR3 has 16 residues. In germline, CDR1 is PRHDT, CDR2 FYEKMQ (reference sequence). V was clipped by 5 bases and J by 0 bases; unmatched bases: 4.

This sequence joins TRBV3-1 and TRBJ2-7; 7 bases agree with TRBD2. With V trimmed by 6 bases and J by 5 bases, 10 bases remained unmatched. The length of the CDR3 is 14 residues. CDR1 LGHDT and CDR2 YNNKEL come from the germline V gene (reference sequence). Here the CDR3 reads CASSRGTTLHEQYF. The CDR3 nucleotides are TGTGCCAGCAGTCGAGGGACTACACTCCACGAGCAGTACTTC.

The chain carries TRBV20-1 and TRBJ2-4, with TRBD2 identical over 7 bases. With V trimmed by 0 bases and J by 13 bases, 12 bases remained unmatched. Germline V gene sequence: CDR1 DFQATT, CDR2 SNEGSKA (reference sequence). The length of the CDR3 is 14 residues. The CDR3 DNA reads as TGCAGTGCTAGAGATGTGGGGGGGAACAATGAGCAGTACTTC. Its translation: CSARDVGGNNEQYF.

The V and J genes are TRBV27 and TRBJ1-5; D ambiguous. Deletions cut 1 base from V and 10 bases from J, with 8 bases between. Germline CDR1 and CDR2: MNHEY and SMNVEV (reference sequence). This CDR3 region has 12 residues. CDR3 sequence (DNA): TGTGCCAGCAGTTTATTAGGAAAACCCCAGCATTTT. Amino acids: CASSLLGKPQHF.

Concerning this clonotype itself: The junction departs from the called germline gene at one end, perhaps through a read error. The V and J genes are TRBV7-9 and TRBJ2-1; D assignment may be TRBD1 or TRBD2 (6 bases each). The CDR3 sequence is 15 residues long. Looked up from germline, CDR1 is SEHNR and CDR2 is FQNEAQ (reference sequence). This CDR3 is CASNLGGWGSNEQFF. The CDR3 DNA reads as TGTGCCAGCAACTTAGGGGGGTGGGGGTCCAATGAGCAGTTCTTC.

The table lists this clonotype with a few counts. This chain uses TRBV29-1 with TRBJ2-3; 12 positions agree with TRBD2. There are 16 residues in the CDR3. In germline, CDR1 is SQVTM, CDR2 ANQGSEA. The V segment lost 7 bases and the J segment 2 bases; nucleotides outside the gene matches: 10. In DNA form, the CDR3 reads TGCAGCGGACGACTAGGACTAGCGGGGATCACAGATACGCAGTATTTT. It codes for CSGRLGLAGITDTQYF.

This clonotype was seen more than once but under ten times. The V gene is TRBV7-2, the J gene TRBJ2-5; possibly TRBD2 for D (6 bases). This CDR3 is built from 15 residues. Trimming took 5 bases from V and 9 from J, leaving 22 bases between them. Germline CDR1 SGHTA, CDR2 FQGNSA. The chain's CDR3 is CASSLDSGRGAPQYF. CDR3 DNA: TGTGCCAGCAGCCTAGACTCCGGGCGGGGTGCACCCCAGTACTTC.

The gene calls are TRBV29-1 and TRBJ1-2; D is ambiguous. The CDR3 sequence is 16 residues long. Trimming removed 0 bases from V and 5 bases from J, with 19 bases in between. Germline-derived CDR1 and CDR2 are SQVTM and ANQGSEA. The CDR3 is CSVEDQGQSGLYGYTF. CDR3 nucleotide sequence: TGCAGCGTTGAAGATCAAGGGCAGTCAGGACTTTATGGCTACACCTTC.

This chain joins TRBV18 and TRBJ1-2; D gene unclear. Germline V gives CDR1 KGHSH, CDR2 LQKENI. The germline V and J ends were trimmed by 0 bases and 3 bases, with 8 bases remaining between them. The CDR3 is 14 amino acids. DNA for the CDR3: TGTGCCAGCTCACCACCGTTGAAGGACTATGGCTACACCTTC. Protein: CASSPPLKDYGYTF.

This chain joins TRBV5-6 and TRBJ2-2; D perhaps matches TRBD1 (5 bases). The CDR3 runs 14 residues. The germline V and J ends were trimmed by 0 bases and 6 bases, with 9 bases remaining between them. The germline V gene has CDR1 SGHDT and CDR2 YYEEEE. CDR3 DNA: TGTGCCAGCAGCTTGGTCAGGGTCCCCGGGGAGCTGTTTTTT. It yields the protein CASSLVRVPGELFF. The entire variable domain, with the rest obtained from reference TRBV5-6 and TRBJ2-2, is as follows: DAGVTQSPTHLIKTRGQQVTLRCSPKSGHDTVSWYQQALGQGPQFIFQYYEEEERQRGNFPDRFSGHQFPNYSSELNVNALLLGDSALYLCASSLVRVPGELFFGEGSRLTVL.

This clonotype was found a few times. The rearrangement links TRBV4-3 to TRBJ2-5; D is unclear. Germline loops: CDR1 LGHNA, CDR2 YSLEER. V lost 0 bases, J lost 4 bases, and 9 bases lay in between. CDR3 length: 14 amino acids. CDR3 sequence (DNA): TGCGCCAGCAGCCAAGATCTAGGATCAGAGACCCAGTACTTC. It translates to CASSQDLGSETQYF.

The chain carries TRBV27 and TRBJ2-3, with 7 bases that match TRBD2. The V gene end was trimmed by 3 bases and the J gene end by 2 bases; junction bases not matched to a gene: 2. Germline V gives CDR1 MNHEY, CDR2 SMNVEV (reference sequence). CDR3 length: 14 amino acids. This CDR3 is CASSFAGVTDTQYF. The CDR3 DNA reads as TGTGCCAGCAGTTTTGCGGGGGTCACAGATACGCAGTATTTT.

This chain uses TRBV6-5 with TRBJ2-1; D perhaps matches TRBD1 (6 bases). The CDR3 totals 17 residues. Looked up from germline, CDR1 is MNHEY and CDR2 is SVGAGI. V dropped 3 bases and J dropped 10 bases, with 25 bases sitting between them. The CDR3 nucleotides are TGTGCCAGCAGTTATTCAACTGACAGGCGGCCTCCGGGCGAGCAGTTCTTC. Translating it yields CASSYSTDRRPPGEQFF.

This clonotype was seen once. The chain links TRBV7-3 to TRBJ2-3; maybe TRBD2 (5 bases). Germline CDR1 is SGHTA and CDR2 is FQGTGA. The V end lost 2 bases, the J end lost 2 bases, and 14 bases lay between the germline ends. The CDR3 spans 16 residues. The CDR3: CASSLLSSTPTDTQYF. In nucleotides, the CDR3 is TGTGCCAGCAGCTTATTGTCTAGCACACCCACAGATACGCAGTATTTT.